These 13 T cell receptor beta chains originate from one sample sequenced in a study of T cells after yellow fever vaccination. TCRdb re-analysed the 5' RACE reads in MiXCR, keeping a single row per CDR3 protein. This sample yields hundreds of thousands of distinct CDR3 sequences, of which approximately 19% are seen a single time; 15% to 20% belongs to the top ten. Sequencing used PBMCs, obtained before the yellow fever booster vaccination. These receptors were collected from a man younger than 35 who received the YFV17D yellow fever vaccine.

This clonotype was seen ten or more times. This chain joins TRBV7-6 and TRBJ2-7; the D is unclear. V was shortened by 1 base and J by 3 bases, with 7 bases between the two germline ends. Germline V gene lookup returns CDR1 SGHVS and CDR2 FNYEAQ. This CDR3 has 13 residues. The CDR3 sequence: CASSLDGFYEQYF. The CDR3 DNA follows: TGTGCCAGCAGCTTAGACGGATTCTACGAGCAGTACTTC.

This clonotype was detected only a few times. The chain has TRBV19 and TRBJ2-7, with D unresolved. CDR3 length: 14 amino acids. Germline assignment: CDR1 LNHDA and CDR2 SQIVND (reference sequence). The ends were cut back, 3 bases at V and 2 bases at J, with 11 bases in the middle. The CDR3, as DNA: TGTGCCAGTAGTATTGGGTTCGGCACCTACGAGCAGTACTTC. This encodes CASSIGFGTYEQYF.

This chain links TRBV7-8 with TRBJ2-5; D is perhaps TRBD1 (6 bases). CDR1 and CDR2 (germline): SGHVS, FQNEAQ. The CDR3 contains 17 residues. V dropped 2 bases and J dropped 7 bases, with 23 bases sitting between them. CDR3 sequence reads: CASSLSARTAPGRTQYF. The CDR3 nucleotides are TGTGCCAGCAGCTTATCGGCGAGGACAGCACCGGGTCGGACCCAGTACTTC.

The V and J genes are TRBV4-1 and TRBJ1-3; perhaps TRBD1 as D (6 bases). Between the trimmed V and J ends, which lost 1 base and 5 bases, there was a span of 12 bases. The CDR3 totals 15 residues. Looked up from germline, CDR1 is MGHRA and CDR2 is YSYEKL. CDR3 DNA sequence: TGCGCCAGCAGCCAAGTACCGGGGGCAAGAAACACCATATATTTT. This codes for CASSQVPGARNTIYF.

As concerns this clonotype: A read error may produce the germline difference seen at one junction end. V and J are TRBV7-6 and TRBJ2-2, with 7 bases that match TRBD1. The CDR3 covers 15 residues. CDR1 is SGHVS, CDR2 FNYEAQ, per germline. The CDR3 coding sequence is TGTGCCAGCAGCCCGAGGGGGCGGAACGCCGGGGAGCTGTTTTTT. Residues: CASSPRGRNAGELFF.

V usage is TRBV27 and J usage is TRBJ1-5; a possible D gene is TRBD1 (6 bases). Germline CDR1 MNHEY, CDR2 SMNVEV (reference sequence). This CDR3 region has 15 residues. With 4 bases removed from V and 5 bases from J, the gap between germline ends came to 15 bases. The chain's CDR3 is CASSSGASLHQPQHF. For the CDR3, the DNA is TGTGCCAGCAGTTCAGGGGCCTCACTCCATCAGCCCCAGCATTTT.

V is TRBV5-1 and J is TRBJ1-1; D gene uncertain. The V gene's germline CDR1 is SGHRS and CDR2 YFSETQ. Trimming cost V 2 bases and J 3 bases, with 11 bases left between them. The CDR3 has 14 residues. The CDR3 loop is CASSLQGLDTEAFF. CDR3 in DNA: TGCGCCAGCAGCTTACAAGGGTTAGACACTGAAGCTTTCTTT.

This clonotype was detected only a few times. This chain connects TRBV27 to TRBJ2-7; possibly TRBD1 for D (5 bases). Germline lookup yields CDR1 MNHEY and CDR2 SMNVEV (reference sequence). Trimming left V 7 bases short and J 5 bases short, with 9 bases between. The CDR3 runs 11 residues. CDR3 loop: CASTWGHEQYF. Here the CDR3 DNA reads TGTGCCAGCACCTGGGGCCACGAGCAGTACTTC.

J is TRBJ2-2 and V is TRBV24-1, with 16 bases aligning to TRBD2. Trimming removed 3 bases from V and 4 bases from J; junction bases left unmatched: 7. The CDR3 sequence is 19 residues long. Germline V CDR1 and CDR2: KGHDR, SFDVKD. The CDR3 spells CATSDPGLAGGLGTGELFF. The CDR3, as DNA: TGTGCCACCAGTGATCCGGGACTAGCGGGGGGGCTCGGCACCGGGGAGCTGTTTTTT.

The chain couples TRBV20-1 to TRBJ1-1, with D possibly matching TRBD1 (6 bases). From germline, CDR1 is DFQATT and CDR2 SNEGSKA (reference sequence). Trimming pared 3 bases from V and 1 base from J, leaving 12 bases between. The CDR3 spans 14 residues. The chain's CDR3 is CSASLGGWNTEAFF. CDR3 sequence (DNA): TGCAGTGCTAGTCTTGGGGGCTGGAACACTGAAGCTTTCTTT.

This clonotype was found many times. The chain carries TRBV15 and TRBJ2-3, with unresolved D. CDR1 is LNHNV, CDR2 YYDKDF, per germline (reference sequence). Trimming cost V 0 bases and J 4 bases, with 11 bases left between them. CDR3 length: 15 amino acids. The CDR3 nucleotides read TGTGCCACCAGCAGAGATGGGATAGTATCAGATACGCAGTATTTT. Translating it yields CATSRDGIVSDTQYF.

In this sample, this clonotype turned up a few times. The V call is TRBV9, the J call TRBJ2-5; 7 nucleotides match TRBD2. Germline CDR1 SGDLS, CDR2 YYNGEE. The CDR3 loop spans 13 amino acids. V shed 2 bases and J 9 bases; nucleotides not matched to a gene: 7. The CDR3 DNA reads as TGTGCCAGCAGCGTGAGCGGGGATTCGTCCCAGTACTTC. It yields the protein CASSVSGDSSQYF.

This clonotype was counted a few times. The V gene is TRBV11-2, the J gene TRBJ2-3; the D gene is possibly TRBD2 (6 bases). Germline CDR1 SGHAT, CDR2 FQNNGV. Between the trimmed V and J ends, which lost 2 bases and 4 bases, there was a span of 19 bases. The CDR3 consists of 17 residues. CDR3 DNA sequence: TGTGCCAGCAGCTTACGGGAGCCGGGGATGTATTCAGATACGCAGTATTTT. Its protein product is CASSLREPGMYSDTQYF.